This passage covers 10 T cell receptor beta chains from one sample sequenced in a study of CD8+CD57+ T cells in acquired aplastic anemia. Genomic DNA, serving as template, underwent TCR beta VDJ and CDR3 profiling. TCRdb reanalysed the reads using MiXCR and keeps one entry per CDR3 protein. Counted here are under 150,000 distinct CDR3 sequences, approximately 41% occurring once; the ten biggest clones make up 8.4%. Sequencing was carried out using sorted CD4+, CD8+, or CD8+CD57+ T cells (not recorded which) from PBMCs. The receptors here all came from a human donor in good health, serving as a control.

The CDR3 here is CASSSLLDEQYF. The CDR3 DNA sequence: TGTGCCAGCAGCTCCCTCTTAGACGAGCAGTACTTC. The V call is TRBV7-9, the J call TRBJ2-7; D call uncertain. Germline-derived CDR1 and CDR2 are SEHNR and FQNEAQ (reference sequence). Trimming took off 4 bases at V and 5 bases at J, with 9 bases between the two ends. The CDR3 length is 12 residues. The full variable domain, rest sourced from reference TRBV7-9 and TRBJ2-7, is DTGVSQNPRHKITKRGQNVTFRCDPISEHNRLYWYRQTLGQGPEFLTYFQNEAQLEKSRLLSDRFSAERPKGSFSTLEIQRTEQGDSAMYLCASSSLLDEQYFGPGTRLTVT.

V usage is TRBV19 and J usage is TRBJ2-1; tentatively, D is TRBD1 (6 bases). Germline loops: CDR1 LNHDA, CDR2 SQIVND (reference sequence). CDR3 length equals 13 residues. Between the trimmed V and J ends, which lost 4 bases and 12 bases, there was a span of 16 bases. CDR3: CASSSLIPGVQFF. The CDR3, as DNA: TGTGCCAGTAGTAGCCTGATTCCAGGGGTGCAGTTCTTC.

This clonotype has ten or more counts. V gene TRBV24-1 combines with J gene TRBJ2-1, with TRBD2 identical over 9 bases. The V and J ends lost 3 bases and 6 bases, in that order; junction bases with no gene match: 11. The CDR3 runs 17 residues. The V gene's germline CDR1 is KGHDR and CDR2 SFDVKD. The CDR3 coding sequence is TGTGCCACCAGTGATCCGGGTATGGCGGGAGGGGGCAATGAGCAGTTCTTC. It is translated as CATSDPGMAGGGNEQFF.

This clonotype was picked up many times. The CDR3 DNA follows: TGTGCCAGCAGCACGGGACACCTTGGCTACACCTTC. Residues: CASSTGHLGYTF. The chain combines TRBV6-1 with TRBJ1-2, with a tentative D call TRBD1 (6 bases). Germline CDR1 is MNHNS and CDR2 is SASEGT. The CDR3 is 12 residues long. Trimming shortened V by 6 bases and J by 7 bases, and 12 bases separated the two germline ends.

This clonotype occurred many times. This chain connects TRBV30 to TRBJ2-5; D possibly uses TRBD1 or TRBD2 (5 bases each). The CDR3 covers 14 residues. CDR1 is GTSNPN, CDR2 SVGIG, per germline (reference sequence). The germline V and J ends were trimmed by 4 bases and 5 bases, with 17 bases remaining between them. The CDR3 spells CAWNRDHQWETQYF. The CDR3 bases are TGTGCCTGGAATCGGGACCACCAGTGGGAGACCCAGTACTTC.

The chain carries TRBV20-1 and TRBJ1-1, with D maybe TRBD1 (6 bases). Germline V gene lookup returns CDR1 DFQATT and CDR2 SNEGSKA (reference sequence). The CDR3 loop spans 14 amino acids. Trimming stripped 2 bases from V and 1 base from J, with 11 bases between. The CDR3 reads CSARPEDRNTEAFF. CDR3 nucleotides: TGCAGTGCTAGACCCGAGGACAGGAACACTGAAGCTTTCTTT.

This clonotype was counted a few times. The V and J genes are TRBV3-1 and TRBJ2-1; TRBD1 matches at 11 bases. CDR1 is LGHDT and CDR2 is YNNKEL in the germline V gene (reference sequence). The CDR3 loop spans 15 amino acids. V shed 3 bases and J 7 bases; nucleotides not matched to a gene: 5. CDR3 loop: CASSHRDRGRNEQFF. CDR3 DNA sequence: TGTGCCAGCAGCCACCGGGACAGGGGGAGGAATGAGCAGTTCTTC.

The CDR3, as DNA: TGTGCCAGCAGTGATCCGGGGTCCTACGAGCAGTACTTC. It translates to CASSDPGSYEQYF. The chain carries TRBV25-1 and TRBJ2-7; tentative D call: TRBD2 (5 bases). V was clipped by 3 bases and J by 1 base, with 7 bases between them. This CDR3 is 13 amino acids long. Germline values: CDR1 MGHDK, CDR2 SYGVNS.

The chain combines TRBV12-3 or TRBV12-4 with TRBJ1-5, with 10 bases fitting TRBD1. With 7 bases clipped from V and 1 base from J, the junction kept 4 bases outside the gene matches. The CDR3 sequence is 15 residues long. CDR3: CASIPGQGSNQPQHF. For the CDR3, the DNA is TGTGCCAGCATTCCGGGACAGGGGAGCAATCAGCCCCAGCATTTT.

The chain carries TRBV20-1 and TRBJ2-1, with 10 positions matching TRBD2. Germline-derived CDR1 and CDR2 are DFQATT and SNEGSKA (reference sequence). J lost 6 bases, V lost 3 bases, and 11 bases had no gene match. This CDR3 is built from 16 residues. CDR3: CSASGLLAGSGNEQFF. CDR3 sequence (DNA): TGCAGTGCTAGCGGATTACTAGCGGGGAGCGGCAATGAGCAGTTCTTC.